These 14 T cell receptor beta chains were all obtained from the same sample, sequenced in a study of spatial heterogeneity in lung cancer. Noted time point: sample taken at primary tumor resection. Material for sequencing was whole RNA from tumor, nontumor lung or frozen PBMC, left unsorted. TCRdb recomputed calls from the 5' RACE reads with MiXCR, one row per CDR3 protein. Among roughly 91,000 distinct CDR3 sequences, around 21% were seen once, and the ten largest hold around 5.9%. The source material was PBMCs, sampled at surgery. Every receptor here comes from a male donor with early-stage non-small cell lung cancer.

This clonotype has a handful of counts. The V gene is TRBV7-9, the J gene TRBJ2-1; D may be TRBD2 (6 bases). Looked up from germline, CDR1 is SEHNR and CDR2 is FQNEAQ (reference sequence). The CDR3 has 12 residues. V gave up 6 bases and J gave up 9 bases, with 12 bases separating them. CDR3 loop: CASSSDGGEQFF. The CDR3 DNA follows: TGTGCCAGCAGTTCGGACGGGGGTGAGCAGTTCTTC.

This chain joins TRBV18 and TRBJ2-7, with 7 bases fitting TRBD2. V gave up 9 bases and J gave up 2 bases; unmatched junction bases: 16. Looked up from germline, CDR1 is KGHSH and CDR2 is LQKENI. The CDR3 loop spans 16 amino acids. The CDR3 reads CARPWLGPREPYEQYF. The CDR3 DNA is TGTGCCAGACCATGGCTGGGGCCGCGGGAGCCCTACGAGCAGTACTTC.

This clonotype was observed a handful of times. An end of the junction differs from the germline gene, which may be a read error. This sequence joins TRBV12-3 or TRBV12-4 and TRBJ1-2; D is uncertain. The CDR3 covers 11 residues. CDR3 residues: CASSLRDGYTF. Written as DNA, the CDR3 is TGTGCAAGCAGTTTAAGGGATGGCTACACCTTC.

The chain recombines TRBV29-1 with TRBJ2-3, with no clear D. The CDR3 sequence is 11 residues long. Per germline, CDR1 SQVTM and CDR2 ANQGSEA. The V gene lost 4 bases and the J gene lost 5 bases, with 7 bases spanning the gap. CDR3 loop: CSVGIGDTQYF. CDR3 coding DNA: TGCAGCGTTGGAATAGGAGATACGCAGTATTTT.

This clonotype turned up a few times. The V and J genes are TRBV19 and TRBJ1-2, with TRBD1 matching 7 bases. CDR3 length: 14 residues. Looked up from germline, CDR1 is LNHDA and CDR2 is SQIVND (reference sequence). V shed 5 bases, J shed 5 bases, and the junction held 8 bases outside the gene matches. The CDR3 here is CASSSGQAFYGYTF. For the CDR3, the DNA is TGTGCCAGTAGTTCAGGACAGGCCTTTTATGGCTACACCTTC.

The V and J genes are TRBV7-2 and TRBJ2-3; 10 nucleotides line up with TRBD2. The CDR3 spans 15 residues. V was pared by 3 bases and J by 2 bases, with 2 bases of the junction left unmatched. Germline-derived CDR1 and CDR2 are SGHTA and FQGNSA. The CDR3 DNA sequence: TGTGCCAGCAGCTTTAGCGGGGGGTACACAGATACGCAGTATTTT. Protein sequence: CASSFSGGYTDTQYF.

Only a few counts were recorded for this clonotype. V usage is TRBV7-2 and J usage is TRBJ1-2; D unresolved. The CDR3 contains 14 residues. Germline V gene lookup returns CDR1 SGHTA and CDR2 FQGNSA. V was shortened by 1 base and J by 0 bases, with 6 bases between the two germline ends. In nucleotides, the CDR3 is TGTGCCAGCAGCTTAGATACTGCTAACTATGGCTACACCTTC. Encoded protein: CASSLDTANYGYTF.

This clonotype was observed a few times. CDR3 region: CASSSKGGSYNEQFF. As DNA, the CDR3 is TGTGCCAGCTCCTCCAAGGGGGGATCCTACAATGAGCAGTTCTTC. The chain combines TRBV21-1 with TRBJ2-1; whether TRBD1, the table's D call, matches the DNA was not checked. TRBV21-1 is noted as a pseudogene. CDR3 size: 15 residues.

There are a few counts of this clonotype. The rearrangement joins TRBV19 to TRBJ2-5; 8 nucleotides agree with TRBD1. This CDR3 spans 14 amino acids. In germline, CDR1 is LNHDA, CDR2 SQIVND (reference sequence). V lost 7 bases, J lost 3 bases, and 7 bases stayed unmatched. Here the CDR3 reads CASTVGQGEETQYF. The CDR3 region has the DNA TGTGCCAGTACGGTTGGACAGGGAGAAGAGACCCAGTACTTC.

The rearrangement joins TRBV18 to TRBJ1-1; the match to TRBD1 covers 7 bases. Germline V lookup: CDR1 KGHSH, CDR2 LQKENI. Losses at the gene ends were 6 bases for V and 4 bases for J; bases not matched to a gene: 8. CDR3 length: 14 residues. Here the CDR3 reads CASSPTGARTEAFF. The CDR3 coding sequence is TGTGCCAGCTCGCCCACAGGGGCCCGCACTGAAGCTTTCTTT.

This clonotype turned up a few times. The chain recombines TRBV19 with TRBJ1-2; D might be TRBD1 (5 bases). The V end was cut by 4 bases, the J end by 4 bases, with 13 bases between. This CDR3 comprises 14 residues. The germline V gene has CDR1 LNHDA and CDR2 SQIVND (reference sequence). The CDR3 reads CASSTLQALYGYTF. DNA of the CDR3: TGTGCCAGTAGTACCTTACAGGCCCTCTATGGCTACACCTTC.

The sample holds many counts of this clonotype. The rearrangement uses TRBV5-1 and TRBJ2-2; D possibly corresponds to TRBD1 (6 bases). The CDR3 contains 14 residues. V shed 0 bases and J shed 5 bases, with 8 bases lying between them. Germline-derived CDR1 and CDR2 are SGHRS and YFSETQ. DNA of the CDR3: TGCGCCAGCAGCTTGGTTCAGGGGACCGGGGAGCTGTTTTTT. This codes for CASSLVQGTGELFF. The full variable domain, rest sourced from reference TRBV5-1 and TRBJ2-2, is KAGVTQTPRYLIKTRGQQVTLSCSPISGHRSVSWYQQTPGQGLQFLFEYFSETQRNKGNFPGRFSGRQFSNSRSEMNVSTLELGDSALYLCASSLVQGTGELFFGEGSRLTVL.

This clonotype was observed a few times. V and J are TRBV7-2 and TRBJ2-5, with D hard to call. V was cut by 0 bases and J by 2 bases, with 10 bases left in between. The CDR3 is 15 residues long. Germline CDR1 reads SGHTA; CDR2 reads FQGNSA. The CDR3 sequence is CASSLAVNSQETQYF. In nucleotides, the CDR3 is TGTGCCAGCAGCTTAGCGGTGAACAGTCAAGAGACCCAGTACTTC.

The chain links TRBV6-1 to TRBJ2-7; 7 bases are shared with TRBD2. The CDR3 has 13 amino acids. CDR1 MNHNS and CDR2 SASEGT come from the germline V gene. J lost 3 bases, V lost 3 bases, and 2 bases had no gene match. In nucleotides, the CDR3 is TGTGCCAGCAGTGATGGGGGGGGCTACGAGCAGTACTTC. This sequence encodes CASSDGGGYEQYF.